This record looks at one T cell receptor beta chain sequence and its context. The antigen is unknown. Treatment noted: roughly 11-day PBMC culture with coronavirus spike peptide pools or control peptides (ViraFEST assay). Pre-COVID-19 pandemic sampling (2011-2018) yielded the unexposed donor's CD4+ T cells. Peptide pools at 10 ug/ml and IL-2 at around 10 IU/ml were added to cultures of a few million PBMCs per well. When enough cells were available, unexposed-donor CD4+ T cells were probed with SARS-CoV-2 S/N and four cold-coronavirus spikes. Cultured CD4+ T-cell DNA underwent Oncomine TCR Beta short-read sequencing. It was cultured CD4+ T cells from which genomic DNA was extracted. A single record per CDR3 protein comes from TCRdb applying MiXCR to the PCR reads. This table has more than 10,000 distinct CDR3 sequences, just under 30% appearing once. This entry is derived from a study of vaccination and CD4 T cells after COVID-19. Overall study context: As control conditions, cultures were given either a CEFX pool serving as positive control, an HIV-1 Nef pool, or no peptide at all.

Germline V lookup: CDR1 LNHNV, CDR2 YYDKDF (reference sequence). V was trimmed by 4 bases and J by 6 bases, leaving 19 bases between them. This CDR3 is 15 amino acids long. Sequenced sample: CD4+ T cells from blood, cultured in vitro. This sequence joins TRBV15 and TRBJ2-7; the D gene could be TRBD1 or TRBD2 (5 bases each). This receptor was identified in a human donor in good health. CDR3 region: CATSIAGTGNFEQYF. In DNA, the CDR3 is TGTGCCACCAGCATTGCCGGGACGGGGAATTTCGAGCAGTACTTC.